This T cell receptor beta chain was recovered during a study of blood T cell repertoires in COVID-19. Study background: Whether acute or convalescent, the COVID-19 samples came from the United States, Italy and Spain. T cells, B-cell-depleted T cells, or PBMCs supplied cDNA or gDNA.

The CDR3 length is 14 residues. The germline V gene encodes CDR1 MDHEN and CDR2 SYDVKM. Trimming cost V 2 bases and J 6 bases, with 11 bases left between them. Under the authors' procedure: Estimation of nucleated cell counts was performed using reference gene primer amplification. Profiled with immunoSEQ multiplex PCR; TCRdb holds only in-frame clones, not every one. V, J and clone size are taken as reported in that table, and D and trimming were inferred from the DNA itself. The sample records about 190,000 clones, around 83% being singletons. This sequence joins TRBV28 and TRBJ2-1; D might be TRBD2 (7 bases). This receptor was identified in a woman older than 75 with acute or convalescent COVID-19. Sequenced sample: peripheral blood. The DNA for the CDR3 is TGTGCCAGCAGTTTAGGACTAGGGGGCAATGAGCAGTTCTTC. Protein sequence: CASSLGLGGNEQFF.